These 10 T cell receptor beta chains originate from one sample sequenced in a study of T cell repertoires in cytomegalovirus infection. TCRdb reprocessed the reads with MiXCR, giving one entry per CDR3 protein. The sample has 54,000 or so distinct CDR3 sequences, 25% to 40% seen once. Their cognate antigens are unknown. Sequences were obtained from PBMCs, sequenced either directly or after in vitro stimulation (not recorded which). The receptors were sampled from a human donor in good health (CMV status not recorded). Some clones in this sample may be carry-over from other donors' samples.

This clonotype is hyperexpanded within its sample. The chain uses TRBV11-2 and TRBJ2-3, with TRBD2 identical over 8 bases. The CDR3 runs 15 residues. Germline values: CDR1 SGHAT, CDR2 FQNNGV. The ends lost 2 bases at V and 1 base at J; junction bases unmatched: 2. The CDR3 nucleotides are TGTGCCAGCAGCTTACAGCGGGGGCGCACAGATACGCAGTATTTT. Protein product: CASSLQRGRTDTQYF.

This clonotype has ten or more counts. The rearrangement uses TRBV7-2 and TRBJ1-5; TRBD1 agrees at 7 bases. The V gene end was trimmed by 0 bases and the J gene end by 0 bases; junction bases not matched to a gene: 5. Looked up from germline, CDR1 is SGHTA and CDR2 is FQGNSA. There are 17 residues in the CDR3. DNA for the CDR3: TGTGCCAGCAGCTTAGCGCGGACAGGCTATAGCAATCAGCCCCAGCATTTT. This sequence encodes CASSLARTGYSNQPQHF.

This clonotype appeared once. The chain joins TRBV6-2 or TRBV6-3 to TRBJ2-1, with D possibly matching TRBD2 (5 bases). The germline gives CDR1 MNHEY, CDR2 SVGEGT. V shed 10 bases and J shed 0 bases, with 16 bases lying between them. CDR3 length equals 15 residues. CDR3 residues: CATKPPTSSYNEQFF. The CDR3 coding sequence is TGTGCCACCAAACCCCCCACTAGCTCCTACAATGAGCAGTTCTTC.

This CDR3 is CASSQDWARENYGYTF. The CDR3 nucleotides read TGTGCCAGCAGCCAAGACTGGGCGAGGGAGAACTATGGCTACACCTTC. The chain is built from TRBV4-2 and TRBJ1-2; no clear D gene. The V gene lost 0 bases and the J gene lost 2 bases, with 13 bases spanning the gap. The germline gives CDR1 LGHNA, CDR2 YNFKEQ. CDR3 length: 16 amino acids.

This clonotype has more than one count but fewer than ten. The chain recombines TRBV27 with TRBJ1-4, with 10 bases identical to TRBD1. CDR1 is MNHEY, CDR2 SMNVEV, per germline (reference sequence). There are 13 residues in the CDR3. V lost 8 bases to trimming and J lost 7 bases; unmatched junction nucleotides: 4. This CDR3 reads CASFGTGVEKLFF. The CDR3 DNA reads TGTGCCAGCTTCGGGACAGGGGTTGAAAAACTGTTTTTT.

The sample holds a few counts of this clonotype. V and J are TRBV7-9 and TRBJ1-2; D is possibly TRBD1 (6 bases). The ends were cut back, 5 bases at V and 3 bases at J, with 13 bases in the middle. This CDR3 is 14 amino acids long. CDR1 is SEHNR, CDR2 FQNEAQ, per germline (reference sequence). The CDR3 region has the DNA TGTGCCAGCAGCCCACAGGGAAACTACTATGGCTACACCTTC. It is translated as CASSPQGNYYGYTF.

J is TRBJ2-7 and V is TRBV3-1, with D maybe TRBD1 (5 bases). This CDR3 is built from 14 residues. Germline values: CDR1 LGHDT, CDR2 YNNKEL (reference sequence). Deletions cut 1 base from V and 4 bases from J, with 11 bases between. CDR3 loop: CASSQVAGLYEQYF. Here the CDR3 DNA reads TGTGCCAGCAGCCAAGTGGCAGGGCTGTACGAGCAGTACTTC.

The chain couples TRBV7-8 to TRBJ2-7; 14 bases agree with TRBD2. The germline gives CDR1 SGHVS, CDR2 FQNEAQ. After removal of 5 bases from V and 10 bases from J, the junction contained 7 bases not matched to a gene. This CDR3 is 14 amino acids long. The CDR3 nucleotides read TGTGCCAGCAGCACGACTAGCGGGAGGGCTCTTCAGTACTTC. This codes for CASSTTSGRALQYF.

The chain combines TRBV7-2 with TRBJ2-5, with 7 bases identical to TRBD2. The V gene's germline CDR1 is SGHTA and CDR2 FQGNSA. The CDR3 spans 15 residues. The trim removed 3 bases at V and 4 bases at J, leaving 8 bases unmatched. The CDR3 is CASSLDGRARETQYF. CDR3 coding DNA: TGTGCCAGCAGCTTGGATGGGAGGGCCAGAGAGACCCAGTACTTC.

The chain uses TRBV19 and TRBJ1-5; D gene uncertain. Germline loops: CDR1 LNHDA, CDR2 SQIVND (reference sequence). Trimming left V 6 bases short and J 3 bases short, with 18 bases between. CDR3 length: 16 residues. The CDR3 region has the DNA TGTGCCAGTAGCCCCTCGTCGTGGACTCTCAATCAGCCCCAGCATTTT. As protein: CASSPSSWTLNQPQHF.